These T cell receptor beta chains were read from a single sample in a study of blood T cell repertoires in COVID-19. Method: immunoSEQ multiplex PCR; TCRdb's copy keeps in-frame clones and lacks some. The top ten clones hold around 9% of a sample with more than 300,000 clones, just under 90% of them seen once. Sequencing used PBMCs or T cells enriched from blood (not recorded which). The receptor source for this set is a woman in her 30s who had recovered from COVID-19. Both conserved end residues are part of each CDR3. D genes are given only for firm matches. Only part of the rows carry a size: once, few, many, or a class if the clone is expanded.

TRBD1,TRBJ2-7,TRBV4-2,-,TGTGCCAGCAGCCACCCCAGGACGGGACAGCTAACCTACGAGCAGTACTTC,CASSHPRTGQLTYEQYF
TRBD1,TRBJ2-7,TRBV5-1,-,TGCGCCAGCAGCCACCGGGACAGGGGACGAGAGCAGTACTTC,CASSHRDRGREQYF
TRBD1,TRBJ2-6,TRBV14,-,TGTGCCAGCAGCCACCAGGGGGCCGGGGCCAACGTCCTGACTTTC,CASSHQGAGANVLTF
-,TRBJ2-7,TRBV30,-,TGTGCCTGGAGTGTACAGGTCAAGACCCACGAGCAGTACTTC,CAWSVQVKTHEQYF
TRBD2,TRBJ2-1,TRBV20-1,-,TGCAGTGCTAGTCCGTCTGGACTAGCGGGATTGAGGCAGTTCTTC,CSASPSGLAGLRQFF
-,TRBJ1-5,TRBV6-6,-,TGTGCCAGCAGTCAGAATGGAGGAGGGGCGCGAGTTCAGCCCCAGCATTTT,CASSQNGGGARVQPQHF
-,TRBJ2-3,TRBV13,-,TGTGCCAGCAGCTTAGCCAACGGGGCAGATACGCAGTATTTT,CASSLANGADTQYF
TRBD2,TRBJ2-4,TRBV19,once,TGTGCCAGTTCACTAGCGGGAGAAAACATTCAGTACTTC,CASSLAGENIQYF
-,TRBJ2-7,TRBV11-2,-,TGTGCCAGCAGCTCGGTGCGTGGAGCCCGCTTGGCCTACGAGCAGTACTTC,CASSSVRGARLAYEQYF
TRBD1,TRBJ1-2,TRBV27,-,TGTGCCAGCAGTTCCACTTCCGGGACAGGGTCCTCCTATGGCTACACCTTC,CASSSTSGTGSSYGYTF
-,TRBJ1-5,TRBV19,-,TGTGCCAGTAGCACCGGGCAGGGACTCAATCAGCCCCAGCATTTT,CASSTGQGLNQPQHF
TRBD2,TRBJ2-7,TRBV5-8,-,TGTGCCAGCAGCCGGACTAGCGTTAACTACGAGCAGTACTTC,CASSRTSVNYEQYF
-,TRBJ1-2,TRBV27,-,TGTGCCACGCGGGCAGCCCTGAGCTACACCTTC,CATRAALSYTF
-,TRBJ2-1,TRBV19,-,TGTGCCAGTAGTAACCTACAGGGTCCTGAGCAGTTCTTC,CASSNLQGPEQFF
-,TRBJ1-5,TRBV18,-,TGTGCCAGCCAAGCGGGGGGGAATCAGCCCCAGCATTTT,CASQAGGNQPQHF
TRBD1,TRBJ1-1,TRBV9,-,TGTGCCAGCAGCACCCGGACAGGGCTAGCTTTCTTT,CASSTRTGLAFF
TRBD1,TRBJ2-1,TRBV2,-,TGTGCCAGCAGTTACTACAGGGGGCCAGACAATGAGCAGTTCTTC,CASSYYRGPDNEQFF
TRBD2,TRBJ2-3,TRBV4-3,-,TGCGCCAGCAGCCGGACTAGCGGGAGGGCCAAAGATACGCAGTATTTT,CASSRTSGRAKDTQYF
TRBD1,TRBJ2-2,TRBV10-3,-,TGTGCCATCAGCCTCGACAGGGATTACACCGGGGAGCTGTTTTTT,CAISLDRDYTGELFF
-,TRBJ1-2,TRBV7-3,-,TGTGCCAGCAGCTTAGGGACAATGAATGGGGGCTACACCTTC,CASSLGTMNGGYTF
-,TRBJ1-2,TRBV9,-,TGTGCCAGCAGCGGATGGTCAAATGAGGACAAGTTAAATTTAGCTAACTATGGCTACACCTTC,CASSGWSNEDKLNLANYGYTF
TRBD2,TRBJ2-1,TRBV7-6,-,TGTGCCAGCAGCCCCTACACCGGGGGTAGCGGGAGAGATACAGGATTCTTC,CASSPYTGGSGRDTGFF
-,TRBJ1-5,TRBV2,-,TGTGCCAGCAGTGAAAGTTTCGACAGGAAAAATCAGCCCCAGCATTTT,CASSESFDRKNQPQHF
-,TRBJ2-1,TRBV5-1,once,TGCGCCAGCAGCTTGGTAGTCGGGAGCGGTTCAAATGAGCAGTTCTTC,CASSLVVGSGSNEQFF
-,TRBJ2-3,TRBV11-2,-,TGTGCCAGCAGCTTTCTTTTCTCCACCGCGGACTCAATCACAGATACGCAGTATTTT,CASSFLFSTADSITDTQYF
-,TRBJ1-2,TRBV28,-,TGTGCCAGCAGTGCCGACAGGTCTAACTATGGCTACACCTTC,CASSADRSNYGYTF
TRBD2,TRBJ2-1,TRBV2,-,TGTGCCAGCAGGGTTGGACTAGCGTACAATGAGCAGTTCTTC,CASRVGLAYNEQFF
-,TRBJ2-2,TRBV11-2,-,TGTGCCAGCAGCTTAGACGGGGCGAACACCGGGGAGCTGTTTTTT,CASSLDGANTGELFF